The present entry profiles one T cell receptor (beta chain) with its context. Its matching antigen is unknown. The data were taken from a study of long-term antiretroviral therapy in people with HIV. General study results and limits: The clones with expansion before ART were dominant in the repertoire at all time points.

The assay used was immunoSEQ (version v3.0), run at survey level. TCRdb's table, derived via immunoSEQ multiplex PCR, lists solely in-frame clones and lacks some. Here the sample spans 40,000 or so clones, 65% to 90% being singletons. V was shortened by 1 base and J by 2 bases, with 8 bases between the two germline ends. The CDR3 sequence is 15 residues long. Germline-derived CDR1 and CDR2 are MDHEN and SYDVKM. This chain links TRBV28 with TRBJ2-2; the D is unclear. This TCR came from a woman aged 18-35 years with HIV. The sample in question was unsorted PBMCs, obtained just before starting antiretroviral therapy. The CDR3 protein is CASSLSRFNTGELFF. Written as DNA, the CDR3 is TGTGCCAGCAGTTTATCTAGATTTAACACCGGGGAGCTGTTTTTT.